The 13 T cell receptor beta chains listed next were all sequenced from one sample in a study of response to subunit inactivated influenza vaccine (dated by TCRdb to the late 2010s). Libraries came from RT-PCR. The instrument was an Illumina HiSeq 2500. The public reads were reprocessed in TCRdb via fastp at Q25 and MiXCR, keeping in-frame beta chains. Duplicate CDR3 protein sequences are folded into a single record with the most common DNA and genes. The sample table shows under 850,000 distinct CDR3 sequences, and less than 20% are seen once. The ten largest clones capture about 11% of the sample. The sample consisted of PBMCs from blood, taken 4 to 6 days after vaccination. These TCRs come from a man over 45 who received an inactivated influenza vaccine. Donor details come from another sample of the same person, matched by shared clones.

The CDR3 loop reads CASSQTGLAARTDTQYF. The CDR3 DNA follows: TGCGCCAGCAGCCAGACGGGACTAGCGGCTCGCACAGATACGCAGTATTTT. The V gene is TRBV4-1, the J gene TRBJ2-3; the match to TRBD2 covers 11 bases. The V gene's germline CDR1 is MGHRA and CDR2 YSYEKL. V lost 3 bases and J lost 1; bases outside the gene matches: 6. The CDR3 has 17 residues.

The chain couples TRBV20-1 to TRBJ2-3, with D perhaps matching TRBD2 (5 bases). This CDR3 is built from 15 residues. The V end was cut by 5 bases, the J end by 0 bases, with 15 bases between. The germline gives CDR1 DFQATT, CDR2 SNEGSKA (reference sequence). The CDR3 here is CSAGRLAGSTDTQYF. The DNA for the CDR3 is TGCAGTGCTGGCCGGTTGGCGGGTAGCACAGATACGCAGTATTTT.

The V call is TRBV7-8, the J call TRBJ2-1, with TRBD1 identical over 8 bases. The CDR3 is 17 residues long. V gave up 1 base and J gave up 6 bases; unmatched junction bases: 11. Germline-derived CDR1 and CDR2 are SGHVS and FQNEAQ. The CDR3 DNA sequence: TGTGCCAGCAGCTTAGAGTCGTGGACAGGGTTGGCCAATGAGCAGTTCTTC. Translated: CASSLESWTGLANEQFF.

Details on this clonotype: An end of the junction does not agree with germline; a read error may underlie this. The chain combines TRBV6-1 with TRBJ2-1; perhaps D is TRBD1 or TRBD2 (6 bases each). The CDR3 has 15 residues. Germline V gene data show CDR1 as MNHNS and CDR2 as SASEGT. CDR3 region: CASRPGAGLYDEQFF. The CDR3 DNA reads TGTGCCAGCAGACCGGGGGCGGGTCTCTACGATGAGCAGTTCTTC.

DNA for the CDR3: TGTGCCAGCAGCTCCCGTTTTGGCGACACCGGGGAGCTGTTTTTT. This gives the protein CASSSRFGDTGELFF. The gene calls are TRBV7-8 and TRBJ2-2; D gene unclear. In germline, CDR1 is SGHVS, CDR2 FQNEAQ. This CDR3 spans 15 amino acids. With 4 bases removed from V and 3 bases from J, the gap between germline ends came to 12 bases.

This chain uses TRBV20-1 with TRBJ1-1, with D tentatively TRBD1 (5 bases). The CDR3 runs 13 residues. Germline V gives CDR1 DFQATT, CDR2 SNEGSKA (reference sequence). The ends were cut back, 6 bases at V and 8 bases at J, with 19 bases in the middle. In DNA form, the CDR3 reads TGCAGTGCCCGAAGACAGCCAGGAAGGGAAGCTTTCTTT. It yields the protein CSARRQPGREAFF.

The rearrangement joins TRBV24-1 to TRBJ2-1; 11 positions match TRBD2. Trimming took 4 bases from V and 3 from J; bases not matched to a gene: 7. This CDR3 spans 17 amino acids. CDR1 KGHDR and CDR2 SFDVKD come from the germline V gene. The CDR3 sequence: CATSDRKGLAVYNEQFF. The DNA for the CDR3 is TGTGCCACCAGTGACAGAAAGGGACTAGCGGTCTACAATGAGCAGTTCTTC.

This clonotype was observed a few times. The DNA is left out, because the CDR3 cannot be placed on it with certainty; the CDR3 is given as TCRdb lists it. J is TRBJ1-3 and V is TRBV12-3 or TRBV12-4; the table's D call of TRBD1 was not tested on the DNA. The CDR3 numbers 15 amino acids, ends counted. The CDR3: CASSFSGQGSNTIYF.

This clonotype came up many times. The V gene is TRBV7-9, the J gene TRBJ2-7, with 9 nucleotides matching TRBD2. V was clipped by 4 bases and J by 6 bases; unmatched bases: 4. CDR3 length: 13 residues. The germline gives CDR1 SEHNR, CDR2 FQNEAQ (reference sequence). DNA for the CDR3: TGTGCCAGCAGCTCTAGCGGGACCGGCGAGCAGTACTTC. Protein product: CASSSSGTGEQYF.

This clonotype was counted a few times. The V and J genes are TRBV7-9 and TRBJ1-1; 7 bases are shared with TRBD1. Looked up from germline, CDR1 is SEHNR and CDR2 is FQNEAQ (reference sequence). The CDR3 extends over 15 amino acids. The trim removed 0 bases at V and 5 bases at J, leaving 6 bases unmatched. CDR3 sequence reads: CASSLALQGRTEAFF. The CDR3 bases are TGTGCCAGCAGCTTAGCGTTACAGGGGAGGACTGAAGCTTTCTTT.

The chain has TRBV6-1 and TRBJ2-3; 9 nucleotides line up with TRBD2. V lost 5 bases, J lost 6 bases, and 12 bases stayed unmatched. The V gene's germline CDR1 is MNHNS and CDR2 SASEGT. CDR3 length equals 16 residues. CDR3 region: CASSTMGGRARDTQYF. The CDR3 DNA reads TGTGCCAGCAGTACGATGGGCGGGAGGGCCCGGGATACGCAGTATTTT.

This clonotype was counted between two and nine times. The chain uses TRBV24-1 and TRBJ2-3, with D unclear. The germline V gene encodes CDR1 KGHDR and CDR2 SFDVKD. With 0 bases removed from V and 3 bases from J, the gap between germline ends came to 6 bases. The CDR3 runs to 14 residues. CDR3 DNA sequence: TGTGCCACCAGTGATTTGGCAAGAACAGATACGCAGTATTTT. This codes for CATSDLARTDTQYF.

The rearrangement links TRBV12-3 or TRBV12-4 to TRBJ2-5; 7 bases match TRBD2. Trimming removed 8 bases from V and 5 bases from J; junction bases left unmatched: 8. The CDR3 covers 13 residues. The chain's CDR3 is CASQRLASETQYF. In nucleotides, the CDR3 is TGTGCCAGCCAGAGACTAGCTTCCGAGACCCAGTACTTC.